This entry is about one TCR beta chain. Its matching antigen is unknown. The sample belongs to a study of shared clonotypes between healthy human individuals. Sequenced by immunoSEQ multiplex PCR; TCRdb stores in-frame clones only, minus some. The table records around 600,000 clones, roughly 96% of them present only once. Losses at the gene ends were 0 bases for V and 1 base for J; bases not matched to a gene: 9. The germline V gene has CDR1 SNHLY and CDR2 FYNNEI. The CDR3 is made up of 18 amino acids. CD45RO-negative, CCR7-selected cells formed the naive CD8 fraction, which excluded terminally differentiated effector memory CD45RA+ cells. Only Caucasian adults living in Nashville, Tennessee served as donors. Findings of the study overall: Memory subsets had estimated richness that was generally smaller than that of naive subsets. Among non-shared clonotypes, generation probabilities were lower than among those shared by all four donors.

The sample consisted of naive CD8+ T cells sorted from blood. The chain links TRBV2 to TRBJ2-7; TRBD2 matches at 10 bases. The sequence was obtained from a woman aged 30 to 39 in good health. CDR3 DNA: TGTGCCAGCAGTGAAGCGCGGACTAGCGGACTGTCTTCCTACGAGCAGTACTTC. Translated: CASSEARTSGLSSYEQYF. Full variable domain (remainder filled in from reference TRBV2 and TRBJ2-7): EPEVTQTPSHQVTQMGQEVILRCVPISNHLYFYWYRQILGQKVEFLVSFYNNEISEKSEIFDDQFSVERPDGSNFTLKIRSTKLEDSAMYFCASSEARTSGLSSYEQYFGPGTRLTVT.